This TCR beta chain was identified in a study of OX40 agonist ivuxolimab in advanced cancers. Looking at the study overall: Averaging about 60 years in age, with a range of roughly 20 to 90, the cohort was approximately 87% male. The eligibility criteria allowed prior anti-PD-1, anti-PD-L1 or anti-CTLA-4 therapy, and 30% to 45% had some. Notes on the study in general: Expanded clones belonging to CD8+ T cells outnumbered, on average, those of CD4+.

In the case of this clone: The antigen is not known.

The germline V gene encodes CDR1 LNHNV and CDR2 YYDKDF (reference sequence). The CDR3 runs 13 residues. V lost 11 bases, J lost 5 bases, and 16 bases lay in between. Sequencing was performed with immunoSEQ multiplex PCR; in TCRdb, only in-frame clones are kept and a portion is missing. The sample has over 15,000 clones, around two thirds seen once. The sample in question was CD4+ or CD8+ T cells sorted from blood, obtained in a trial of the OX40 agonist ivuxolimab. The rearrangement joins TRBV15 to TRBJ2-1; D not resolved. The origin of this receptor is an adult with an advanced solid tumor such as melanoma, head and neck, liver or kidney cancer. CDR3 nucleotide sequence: TGTGCCGCCCGGTGGAGCGTCGACAATGAGCAGTTCTTC. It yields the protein CAARWSVDNEQFF.